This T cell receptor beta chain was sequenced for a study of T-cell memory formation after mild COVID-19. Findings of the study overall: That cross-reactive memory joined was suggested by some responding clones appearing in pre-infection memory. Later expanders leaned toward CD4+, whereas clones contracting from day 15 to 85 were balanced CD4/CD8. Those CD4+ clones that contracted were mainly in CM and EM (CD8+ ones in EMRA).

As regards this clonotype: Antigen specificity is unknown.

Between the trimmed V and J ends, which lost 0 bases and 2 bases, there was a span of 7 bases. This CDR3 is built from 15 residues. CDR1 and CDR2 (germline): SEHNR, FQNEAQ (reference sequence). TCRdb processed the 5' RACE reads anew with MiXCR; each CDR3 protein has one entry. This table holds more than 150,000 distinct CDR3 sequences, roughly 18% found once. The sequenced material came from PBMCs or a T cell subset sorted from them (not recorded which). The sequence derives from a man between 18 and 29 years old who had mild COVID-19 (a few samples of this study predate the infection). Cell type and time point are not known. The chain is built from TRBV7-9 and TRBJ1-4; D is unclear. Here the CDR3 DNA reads TGTGCCAGCAGCTTAGCAAGGTTCACTAATGAAAAACTGTTTTTT. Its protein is CASSLARFTNEKLFF.